A single sample gave rise to the 9 T cell receptor beta chains below, sequenced in a study of CD8 T cells in ankylosing spondylitis. One entry per CDR3 protein results from TCRdb running MiXCR on the 5' RACE reads. The data hold some 330,000 distinct CDR3 sequences, with under 8.5% observed a single time. Their specific antigens are unknown. Study-level findings and limits: Seemingly characteristic of ankylosing spondylitis blood was a TCR beta motif consisting of several highly homologous variants.

The material sequenced was blood, either unsorted or a sorted T cell fraction (not recorded which). The receptors originated from a male donor with ankylosing spondylitis.

This clonotype appeared a few times. V gene TRBV6-1 combines with J gene TRBJ1-4; 11 positions agree with TRBD1. The CDR3 totals 14 residues. The trim removed 7 bases at V and 7 bases at J, leaving 5 bases unmatched. Germline lookup yields CDR1 MNHNS and CDR2 SASEGT. The CDR3 DNA is TGTGCCAGCAATAAGGGACAGGGGGGTGAAAAACTGTTTTTT. This encodes CASNKGQGGEKLFF.

This clonotype showed up just a few times. The CDR3 region has the DNA TGCGCCAGCAGCCCCCAGGCCCCACCCAACGGGGAGCTGTTTTTT. Amino acids: CASSPQAPPNGELFF. V usage is TRBV4-1 and J usage is TRBJ2-2; unclear D gene. V was cut by 4 bases and J by 7 bases, with 16 bases left in between. CDR3 length equals 15 residues. Germline V lookup: CDR1 MGHRA, CDR2 YSYEKL.

The CDR3 coding sequence is TGTGCCAGCGGGGGAGGGGTCGCGAACACCGGGGAGCTGTTTTTT. It specifies CASGGGVANTGELFF. The chain is built from TRBV6-1 and TRBJ2-2; the match to TRBD2 covers 7 bases. V was pared by 8 bases and J by 0 bases, with 6 bases of the junction left unmatched. The CDR3 has 15 residues. From germline, CDR1 is MNHNS and CDR2 SASEGT.

This clonotype was seen a handful of times. The V and J genes are TRBV21-1 and TRBJ2-1; the table's D gene call, TRBD2, was not cross checked with the DNA. TRBV21-1 corresponds to a pseudogene. The CDR3 sequence is 14 residues long. The CDR3 is CASLERVSYNEQFF. DNA of the CDR3: TGTGCCAGCCTCGAGCGGGTGTCCTACAATGAGCAGTTCTTC.

This clonotype has a count of ten or more. The chain carries TRBV6-5 and TRBJ1-3; 8 bases are shared with TRBD1. This CDR3 spans 16 amino acids. Trimming cost V 2 bases and J 0 bases; bases outside gene matches: 3. Per germline, CDR1 MNHEY and CDR2 SVGAGI. The chain's CDR3 is CASSYATGGSGNTIYF. CDR3 coding DNA: TGTGCCAGCAGTTACGCCACAGGGGGCTCTGGAAACACCATATATTTT.

The gene calls are TRBV10-3 and TRBJ2-1; 14 bases are shared with TRBD2. The CDR3 length is 18 residues. Trimming took 4 bases from V and 9 from J; bases not matched to a gene: 14. CDR1 ENHRY and CDR2 SYGVKD come from the germline V gene. CDR3 sequence: CAISALGLAGGSQGEQFF. The CDR3 DNA reads as TGTGCCATCAGTGCCCTCGGACTAGCGGGAGGATCCCAGGGTGAGCAGTTCTTC.

This clonotype showed up many times. V and J are TRBV10-3 and TRBJ2-1; TRBD2 matches 12 bases. Germline CDR1 ENHRY, CDR2 SYGVKD. Losses at the gene ends were 3 bases for V and 15 bases for J; bases not matched to a gene: 9. The CDR3 is 14 amino acids. The CDR3, as DNA: TGTGCCATCAGTGACCCGAGACTAGCGGGAGAGTCGTTCTTC. It codes for CAISDPRLAGESFF.

This clonotype appeared a few times. This chain links TRBV19 with TRBJ2-7; tentatively, D is TRBD1 (7 bases). From germline, CDR1 is LNHDA and CDR2 SQIVND (reference sequence). This CDR3 contains 15 residues. V gave up 2 bases and J gave up 3 bases, with 14 bases separating them. CDR3 sequence reads: CASSILQGGGYEQYF. The CDR3 DNA reads TGTGCCAGTAGTATACTTCAGGGGGGCGGCTACGAGCAGTACTTC.

This clonotype was detected ten times or more. This chain connects TRBV9 to TRBJ2-7; the match to TRBD2 covers 7 bases. The V gene's germline CDR1 is SGDLS and CDR2 YYNGEE. The CDR3 is made up of 14 amino acids. V lost 0 bases, J lost 0 bases, and 0 bases stayed unmatched. CDR3 sequence reads: CASSVGGSSYEQYF. CDR3 bases: TGTGCCAGCAGCGTAGGCGGGAGCTCCTACGAGCAGTACTTC.